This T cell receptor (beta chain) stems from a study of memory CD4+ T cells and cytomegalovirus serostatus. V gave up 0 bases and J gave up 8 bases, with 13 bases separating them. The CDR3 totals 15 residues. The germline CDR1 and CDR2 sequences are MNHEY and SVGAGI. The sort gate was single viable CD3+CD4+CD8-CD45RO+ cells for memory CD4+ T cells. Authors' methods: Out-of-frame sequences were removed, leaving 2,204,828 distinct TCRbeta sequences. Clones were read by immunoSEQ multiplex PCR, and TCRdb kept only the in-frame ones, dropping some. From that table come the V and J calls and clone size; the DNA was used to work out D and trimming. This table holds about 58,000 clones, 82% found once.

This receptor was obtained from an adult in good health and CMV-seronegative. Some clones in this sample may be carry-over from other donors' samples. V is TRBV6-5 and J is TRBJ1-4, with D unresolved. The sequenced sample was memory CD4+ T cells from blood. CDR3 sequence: CASSYSSPSTEKLFF. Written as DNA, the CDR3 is TGTGCCAGCAGTTACTCGAGTCCTAGCACCGAAAAACTGTTTTTT.